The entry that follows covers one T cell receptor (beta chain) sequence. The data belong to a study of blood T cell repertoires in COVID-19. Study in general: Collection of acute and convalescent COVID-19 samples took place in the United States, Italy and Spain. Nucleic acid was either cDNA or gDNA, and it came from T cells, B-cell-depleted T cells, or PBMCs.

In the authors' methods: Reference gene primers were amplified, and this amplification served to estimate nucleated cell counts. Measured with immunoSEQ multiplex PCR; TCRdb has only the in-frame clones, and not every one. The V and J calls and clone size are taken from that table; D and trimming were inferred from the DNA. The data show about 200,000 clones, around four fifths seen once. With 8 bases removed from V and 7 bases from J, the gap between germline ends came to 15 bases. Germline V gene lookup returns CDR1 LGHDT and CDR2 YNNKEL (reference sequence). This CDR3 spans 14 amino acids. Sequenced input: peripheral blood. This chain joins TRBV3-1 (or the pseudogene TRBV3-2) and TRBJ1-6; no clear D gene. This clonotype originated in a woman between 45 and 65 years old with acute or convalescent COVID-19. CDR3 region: CASHSFSDNSPLHF. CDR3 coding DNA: TGTGCCAGCCACAGCTTCTCCGACAATTCACCCCTCCACTTT.